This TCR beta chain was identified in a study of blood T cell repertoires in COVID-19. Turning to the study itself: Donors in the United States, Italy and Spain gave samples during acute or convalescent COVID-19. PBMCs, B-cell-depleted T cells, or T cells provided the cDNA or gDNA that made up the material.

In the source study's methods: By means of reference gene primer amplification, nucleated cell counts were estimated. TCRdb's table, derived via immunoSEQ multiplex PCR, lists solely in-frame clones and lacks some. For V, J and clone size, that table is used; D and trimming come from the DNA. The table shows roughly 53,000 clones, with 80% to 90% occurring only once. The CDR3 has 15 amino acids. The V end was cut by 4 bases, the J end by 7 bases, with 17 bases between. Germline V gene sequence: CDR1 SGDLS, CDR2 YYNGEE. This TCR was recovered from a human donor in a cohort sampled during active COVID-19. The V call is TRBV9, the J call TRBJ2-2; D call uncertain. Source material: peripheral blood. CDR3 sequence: CASSRDIHGGGELFF. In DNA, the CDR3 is TGTGCCAGCAGCCGCGACATCCACGGTGGCGGGGAGCTGTTTTTT.